Listed here are 15 T cell receptor beta chains from one sample, sequenced in a study of OX40 agonist ivuxolimab in advanced cancers. Libraries were prepared by immunoSEQ multiplex PCR; TCRdb keeps only in-frame clonotypes and omits some of them. The sample includes 60,000 to 85,000 clones, over 85% of them seen just once. This specimen consisted of CD4+ or CD8+ T cells sorted from blood, obtained in a trial of the OX40 agonist ivuxolimab. All receptors come from an adult with an advanced solid tumor such as melanoma, head and neck, liver or kidney cancer.

The count of this clone is one. The J gene is TRBJ2-5, the V gene TRBV6-6, with 15 bases identical to TRBD2. The ends lost 4 bases at V and 4 bases at J; junction bases unmatched: 4. This CDR3 has 16 amino acids. Germline V CDR1 and CDR2: MNHNY, SVGAGI (reference sequence). The CDR3 region is CASSFGLAGGLETQYF. The CDR3 DNA is TGTGCCAGCAGTTTCGGACTAGCGGGGGGGTTAGAGACCCAGTACTTC.

The chain combines TRBV19 with TRBJ2-7, with D perhaps given as TRBD1 or TRBD2 (5 bases each). Looked up from germline, CDR1 is LNHDA and CDR2 is SQIVND (reference sequence). This CDR3 spans 16 amino acids. Trimming left V 3 bases short and J 2 bases short, with 17 bases between. The DNA for the CDR3 is TGTGCCAGTAGTATTTACCCCGGGACGGCTCCCTACGAGCAGTACTTC. As protein: CASSIYPGTAPYEQYF.

This chain uses TRBV30 with TRBJ1-4; D is unresolved. Per germline, CDR1 GTSNPN and CDR2 SVGIG (reference sequence). The CDR3 totals 13 residues. Trimming left V 2 bases short and J 6 bases short, with 10 bases between. The CDR3: CAWSSTGYEKLFF. Written as DNA, the CDR3 is TGTGCCTGGAGTTCAACGGGGTATGAAAAACTGTTTTTT.

This sequence joins TRBV7-2 and TRBJ2-1; D is possibly TRBD1 (6 bases). Trimming removed 5 bases at V and 2 bases at J, with 16 bases between. Germline V lookup: CDR1 SGHTA, CDR2 FQGNSA. The CDR3 has 16 residues. CDR3 residues: CASSLLTGPTYNEQFF. The CDR3 region has the DNA TGTGCCAGCAGCCTCCTGACAGGTCCGACCTACAATGAGCAGTTCTTC.

This clone was seen just once. This chain joins TRBV28 and TRBJ2-3; maybe TRBD1 (6 bases). The CDR3 covers 14 residues. Germline CDR1 reads MDHEN; CDR2 reads SYDVKM. V was trimmed by 10 bases and J by 4 bases, leaving 18 bases between them. The CDR3 sequence is CAIITAGAPDTQYF. For the CDR3, the DNA is TGTGCCATTATCACGGCAGGGGCCCCAGATACGCAGTATTTT. Variable domain in full (rest from reference TRBV28 and TRBJ2-3): DVKVTQSSRYLVKRTGEKVFLECVQDMDHENMFWYRQDPGLGLRLIYFSYDVKMKEKGDIPEGYSVSREKKERFSLILESASTNQTSMYLCAIITAGAPDTQYFGPGTRLTVL.

In regard to this clone: This sample includes further DNA sequences coding for the same CDR3. The DNA for the CDR3 is TGTGCCAGCAGCTTAGCAGGGTCGGAAGAGACCCAGTACTTC. It translates to CASSLAGSEETQYF. The J gene is TRBJ2-5, the V gene TRBV7-9, with D unresolved. Germline V lookup: CDR1 SEHNR, CDR2 FQNEAQ (reference sequence). Trimming stripped 0 bases from V and 3 bases from J, with 8 bases between. This CDR3 region has 14 residues.

The sample holds one count of this clone. The chain couples TRBV28 to TRBJ2-2; D ambiguous. CDR1 MDHEN and CDR2 SYDVKM come from the germline V gene. V lost 4 bases, J lost 1 base, and 10 bases lay in between. This CDR3 is 15 amino acids long. The CDR3 spells CASSSPGLNTGELFF. CDR3 nucleotides: TGTGCCAGCAGTTCCCCTGGTCTGAACACCGGGGAGCTGTTTTTT.

The chain carries TRBV11-3 and TRBJ2-3; the match to TRBD1 covers 8 bases. Germline V lookup: CDR1 SGHNT, CDR2 YENEEA. The V and J ends lost 4 bases and 1 base, in that order; junction bases with no gene match: 4. This CDR3 is built from 15 residues. In DNA, the CDR3 is TGTGCCAGCAGCTCAGGACAGGGCGGCACAGATACGCAGTATTTT. It codes for CASSSGQGGTDTQYF.

The V call is TRBV7-3, the J call TRBJ2-7; D is uncertain. The CDR3 runs 14 residues. The ends were cut back, 3 bases at V and 3 bases at J, with 12 bases in the middle. Germline loops: CDR1 SGHTA, CDR2 FQGTGA. The CDR3, as DNA: TGTGCCAGCAGCTTCGGCCCGAGTGACTACGAGCAGTACTTC. Encoded protein: CASSFGPSDYEQYF.

CDR3 residues: CASSISGPNQPQHF. DNA of the CDR3: TGTGCCAGTAGTATTTCTGGTCCCAATCAGCCCCAGCATTTT. V and J are TRBV19 and TRBJ1-5, with D uncertain. CDR1 and CDR2 (germline): LNHDA, SQIVND (reference sequence). CDR3 size: 14 residues. V dropped 3 bases and J dropped 3 bases, with 9 bases sitting between them.

V is TRBV7-2 and J is TRBJ2-3; D gene ambiguous. CDR3 size: 12 residues. CDR1 and CDR2 (germline): SGHTA, FQGNSA. Trimming cost V 2 bases and J 3 bases, with 3 bases left between them. Here the CDR3 reads CASSLFTDTQYF. CDR3 nucleotide sequence: TGTGCCAGCAGCTTATTTACAGATACGCAGTATTTT.

The chain is built from TRBV27 and TRBJ2-7, with a weak D call TRBD1 (6 bases). In germline, CDR1 is MNHEY, CDR2 SMNVEV (reference sequence). V gave up 6 bases and J gave up 1 base, with 13 bases separating them. The CDR3 has 14 residues. CDR3 sequence reads: CASRRQEKSYEQYF. The CDR3, as DNA: TGTGCCAGCAGACGACAGGAGAAATCCTACGAGCAGTACTTC.

The chain employs TRBV7-2 and TRBJ1-4; D unresolved. The V gene's germline CDR1 is SGHTA and CDR2 FQGNSA. V was clipped by 5 bases and J by 2 bases, with 9 bases between them. This CDR3 is built from 14 residues. This chain's CDR3 is CASSLGTTNEKLFF. CDR3 nucleotide sequence: TGTGCCAGCAGCCTTGGTACGACTAATGAAAAACTGTTTTTT. The whole variable domain, remainder taken from reference TRBV7-2 and TRBJ1-4, is GAGVSQSPSNKVTEKGKDVELRCDPISGHTALYWYRQSLGQGLEFLIYFQGNSAPDKSGLPSDRFSAERTGGSVSTLTIQRTQQEDSAVYLCASSLGTTNEKLFFGSGTQLSVL.

This chain joins TRBV7-2 and TRBJ1-5; D perhaps matches TRBD1 (5 bases). Germline CDR1 is SGHTA and CDR2 is FQGNSA. The CDR3 runs 19 residues. V was trimmed by 3 bases and J by 1 base, leaving 22 bases between them. CDR3 DNA: TGTGCCAGCAGCTTCGATCTCAGGGAGTGGCGGTCCAGCAATCAGCCCCAGCATTTT. It translates to CASSFDLREWRSSNQPQHF.

This sequence joins TRBV6-5 and TRBJ1-3, with 7 bases identical to TRBD1. The germline gives CDR1 MNHEY, CDR2 SVGAGI. The CDR3 runs to 15 residues. J was trimmed by 0 bases and V by 6 bases; bases with no gene match: 5. The CDR3 sequence is CASRRDSSSGNTIYF. CDR3 in DNA: TGTGCCAGCAGACGGGACAGCAGCTCTGGAAACACCATATATTTT.